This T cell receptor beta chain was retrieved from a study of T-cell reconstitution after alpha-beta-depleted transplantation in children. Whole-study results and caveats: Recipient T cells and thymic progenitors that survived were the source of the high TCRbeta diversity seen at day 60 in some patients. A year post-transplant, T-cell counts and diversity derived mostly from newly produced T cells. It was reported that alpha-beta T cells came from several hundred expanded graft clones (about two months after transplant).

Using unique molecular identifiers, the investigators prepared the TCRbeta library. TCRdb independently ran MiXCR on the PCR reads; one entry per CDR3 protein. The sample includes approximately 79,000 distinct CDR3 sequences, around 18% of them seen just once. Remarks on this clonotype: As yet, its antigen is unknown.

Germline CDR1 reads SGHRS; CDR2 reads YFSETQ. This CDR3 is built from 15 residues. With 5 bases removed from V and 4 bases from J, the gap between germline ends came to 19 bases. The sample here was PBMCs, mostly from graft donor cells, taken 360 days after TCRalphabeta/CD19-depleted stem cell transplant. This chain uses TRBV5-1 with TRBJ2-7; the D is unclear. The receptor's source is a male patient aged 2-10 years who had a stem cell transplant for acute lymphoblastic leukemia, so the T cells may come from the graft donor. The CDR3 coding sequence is TGCGCCAGCAGAGAAAGGACGGTCTCTAGTTACGAGCAGTACTTC. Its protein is CASRERTVSSYEQYF.